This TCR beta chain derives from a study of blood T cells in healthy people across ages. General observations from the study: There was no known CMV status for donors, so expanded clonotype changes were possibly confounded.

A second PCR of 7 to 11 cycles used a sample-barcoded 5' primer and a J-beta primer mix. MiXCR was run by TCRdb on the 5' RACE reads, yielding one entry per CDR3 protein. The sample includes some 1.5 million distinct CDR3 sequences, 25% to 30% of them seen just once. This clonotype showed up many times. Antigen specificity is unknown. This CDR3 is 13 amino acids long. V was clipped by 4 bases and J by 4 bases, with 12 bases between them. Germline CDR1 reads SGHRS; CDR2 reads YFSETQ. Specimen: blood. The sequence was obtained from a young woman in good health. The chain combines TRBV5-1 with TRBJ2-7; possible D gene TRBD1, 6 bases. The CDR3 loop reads CASSQDRNYEQYF. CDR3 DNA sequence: TGCGCCAGCAGCCAAGACAGGAATTACGAGCAGTACTTC.